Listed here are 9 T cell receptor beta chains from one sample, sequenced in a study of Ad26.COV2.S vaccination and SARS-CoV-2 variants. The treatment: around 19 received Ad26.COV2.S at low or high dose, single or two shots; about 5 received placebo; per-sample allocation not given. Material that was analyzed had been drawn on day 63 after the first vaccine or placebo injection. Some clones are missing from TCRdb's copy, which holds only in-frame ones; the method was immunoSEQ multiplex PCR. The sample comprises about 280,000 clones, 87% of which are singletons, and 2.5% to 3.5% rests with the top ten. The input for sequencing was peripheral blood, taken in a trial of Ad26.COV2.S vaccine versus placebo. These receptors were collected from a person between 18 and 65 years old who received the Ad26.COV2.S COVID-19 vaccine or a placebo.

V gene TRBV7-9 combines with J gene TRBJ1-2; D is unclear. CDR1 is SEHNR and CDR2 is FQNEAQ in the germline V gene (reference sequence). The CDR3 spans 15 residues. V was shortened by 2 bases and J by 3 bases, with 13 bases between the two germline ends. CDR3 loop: CASSLLTFPDYGYTF. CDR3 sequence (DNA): TGTGCCAGCAGCTTATTAACCTTCCCCGACTATGGCTACACCTTC.

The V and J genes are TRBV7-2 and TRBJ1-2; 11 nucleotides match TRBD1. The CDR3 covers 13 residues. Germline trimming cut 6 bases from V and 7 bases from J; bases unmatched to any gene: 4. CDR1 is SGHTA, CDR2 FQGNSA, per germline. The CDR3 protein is CASRPGQGAGYTF. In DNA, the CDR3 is TGTGCCAGCAGGCCCGGACAGGGGGCTGGCTACACCTTC.

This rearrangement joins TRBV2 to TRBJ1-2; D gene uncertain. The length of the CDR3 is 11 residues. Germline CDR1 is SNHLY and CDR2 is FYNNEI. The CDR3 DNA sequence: TGTGCTTCGGGGTACTCCTATGGCTACACCTTC. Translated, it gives CASGYSYGYTF.

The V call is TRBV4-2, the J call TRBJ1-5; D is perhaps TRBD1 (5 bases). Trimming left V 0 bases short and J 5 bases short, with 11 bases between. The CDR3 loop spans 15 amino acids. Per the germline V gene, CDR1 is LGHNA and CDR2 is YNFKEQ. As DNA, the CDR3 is TGTGCCAGCAGCCAAGATGTTTCGGGGGATCAGCCCCAGCATTTT. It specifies CASSQDVSGDQPQHF.

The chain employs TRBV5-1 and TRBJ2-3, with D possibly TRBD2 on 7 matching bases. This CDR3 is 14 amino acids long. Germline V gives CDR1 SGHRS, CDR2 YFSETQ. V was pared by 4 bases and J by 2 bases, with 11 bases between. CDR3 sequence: CASSPGGLTDTQYF. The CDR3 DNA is TGCGCCAGCAGCCCGGGGGGCCTCACAGATACGCAGTATTTT.

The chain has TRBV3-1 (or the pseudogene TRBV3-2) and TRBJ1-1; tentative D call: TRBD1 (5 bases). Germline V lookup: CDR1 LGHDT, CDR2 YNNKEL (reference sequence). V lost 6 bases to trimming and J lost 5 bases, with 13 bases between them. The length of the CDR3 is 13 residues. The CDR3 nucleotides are TGTGCCAGCAGGGGGACGGGGGGAACTGAAGCTTTCTTT. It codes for CASRGTGGTEAFF.

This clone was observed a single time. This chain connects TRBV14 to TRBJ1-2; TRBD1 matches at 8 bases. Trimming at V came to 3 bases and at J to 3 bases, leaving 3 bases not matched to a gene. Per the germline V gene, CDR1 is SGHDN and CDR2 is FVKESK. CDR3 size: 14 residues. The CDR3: CASSHLTGDYGYTF. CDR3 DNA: TGTGCCAGCAGCCACCTGACAGGGGACTATGGCTACACCTTC.

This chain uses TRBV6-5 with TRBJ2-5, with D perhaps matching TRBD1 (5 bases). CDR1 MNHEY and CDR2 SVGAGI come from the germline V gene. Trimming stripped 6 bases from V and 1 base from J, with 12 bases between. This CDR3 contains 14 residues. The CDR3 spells CASSSRQLQETQYF. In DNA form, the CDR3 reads TGTGCCAGCAGCTCCAGACAGCTCCAAGAGACCCAGTACTTC.

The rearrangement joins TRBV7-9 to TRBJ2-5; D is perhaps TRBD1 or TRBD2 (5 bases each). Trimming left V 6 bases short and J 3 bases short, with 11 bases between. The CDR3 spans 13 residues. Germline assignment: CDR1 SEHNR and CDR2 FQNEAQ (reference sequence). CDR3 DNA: TGTGCCAGCAGGCCCGGGGCCGAAGAGACCCAGTACTTC. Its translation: CASRPGAEETQYF.